One and the same sample provided the 26 T cell receptor beta chains below, sequenced in a study of T cell clonality in common variable immunodeficiency. Antigens for these TCRs are unknown. The repertoire was sequenced with immunoSEQ multiplex PCR; TCRdb's copy has only in-frame clones and lacks some. Sampling found 25,000 to 35,000 clones, none seen once. General study findings and limits: In common variable immunodeficiency, TCR beta chains reportedly carried fewer deletions and N-nucleotide insertions.

Material: peripheral blood mononuclear cells. These receptors were obtained from a human donor with common variable immunodeficiency.

A note on this clone: Read sequence stops 3 residues before the CDR3 end, and the germline J gene provides the missing end. This sequence joins TRBV30 and TRBJ1-1; D gene ambiguous. V shed 5 bases and J shed 6 bases, with 16 bases lying between them. The CDR3 has 13 amino acids. Looked up from germline, CDR1 is GTSNPN and CDR2 is SVGIG (reference sequence). CDR3 sequence reads: CAWETQLVAEAFF. CDR3 bases read: TGTGCCTGGGAGACACAACTCGTCGCTGAA.

There are many counts of this clone. Incomplete CDR3 DNA: TGTGCCAGTGTTAATTTCAGTTACAATCAGCCC. This encodes CASVNFSYNQP. The whole CDR3 is CASVNFSYNQPQHF. The chain has TRBV19 and TRBJ1-5; D gene uncertain. The read stops 3 residues short of the end of the CDR3; the missing end is completed from the germline J gene. The CDR3 extends over 14 amino acids. Germline CDR1 is LNHDA and CDR2 is SQIVND (reference sequence). Trimming pared 8 bases from V and 3 bases from J, leaving 14 bases between.

This clone was counted a few times. The sequenced fragment ends 3 residues before the CDR3 boundary, so the rest is inferred from the germline J gene. The chain combines TRBV7-2 with TRBJ1-2; TRBD1 agrees at 7 bases. V shed 2 bases and J 2 bases; nucleotides not matched to a gene: 5. Germline V gene data show CDR1 as SGHTA and CDR2 as FQGNSA. The CDR3 consists of 15 residues. The CDR3 region is CASSLRGGANYGYTF. The part of the CDR3 DNA that was read is TGTGCCAGCAGCTTACGAGGGGGCGCGAACTATGGC. The entire variable domain, with the rest obtained from reference TRBV7-2 and TRBJ1-2, is as follows: GAGVSQSPSNKVTEKGKDVELRCDPISGHTALYWYRQSLGQGLEFLIYFQGNSAPDKSGLPSDRFSAERTGGSVSTLTIQRTQQEDSAVYLCASSLRGGANYGYTFGSGTRLTVV.

This clone was found many times. With the read ending 3 residues before the CDR3 end, the germline J gene is used to fill in that end. The rearrangement uses TRBV10-1 and TRBJ2-3; no clear D. V shed 0 bases and J shed 3 bases, with 10 bases lying between them. Germline lookup yields CDR1 WNHNN and CDR2 SYGVQD (reference sequence). The CDR3 has 15 amino acids. CDR3 residues: CASSESQVVTDTQYF. The DNA read from the CDR3 is TGCGCCAGCAGTGAGTCCCAGGTGGTAACAGATACG.

This clone was picked up many times. The read terminates 3 residues before the CDR3 end, so the remaining end is supplied by the germline J gene. This rearrangement joins TRBV7-2 to TRBJ2-3, with 10 nucleotides matching TRBD1. With V trimmed by 11 bases and J by 0 bases, 8 bases remained unmatched. The germline CDR1 and CDR2 sequences are SGHTA and FQGNSA. The CDR3 spans 15 residues. The CDR3 reads CAGRLTGGSTDTQYF. CDR3 DNA, as far as it was read: TGTGCCGGCCGATTGACAGGGGGCAGCACAGATACG.

This clone was seen a handful of times. The read ends 3 residues before the CDR3 terminus; that terminus is restored from the germline J gene. V usage is TRBV19 and J usage is TRBJ2-2; no firm D call. This CDR3 is 13 amino acids long. Germline CDR1 and CDR2: LNHDA and SQIVND (reference sequence). The germline V and J ends were trimmed by 5 bases and 6 bases, with 10 bases remaining between them. CDR3 residues: CASSFRVAGELFF. The CDR3 DNA, read in part, is TGTGCCAGTAGTTTCCGGGTAGCCGGGGAG.

A note on this clone: The read halts 3 residues ahead of the CDR3 end, with the missing end drawn from the germline J gene. The chain joins TRBV7-9 to TRBJ1-1; no reliable D call. Germline CDR1 is SEHNR and CDR2 is FQNEAQ (reference sequence). V lost 5 bases and J 4 bases, leaving 17 bases between the germline ends. CDR3 size: 15 residues. The sequenced CDR3 bases are TGTGCCAGCAGCCTCCAGTCCGGGGTTGGCACTGAA. Translation: CASSLQSGVGTE. The complete CDR3 sequence is CASSLQSGVGTEAFF.

This clone was counted many times. The read ends 3 residues early relative to the CDR3; the germline J gene fills the gap. The chain couples TRBV7-8 to TRBJ2-5, with 7 bases aligning to TRBD2. CDR3 length: 13 residues. In germline, CDR1 is SGHVS, CDR2 FQNEAQ. The J segment lost 6 bases and the V segment lost 2 bases, leaving 3 bases of the junction unmatched. Partial CDR3 DNA: TGTGCCAGCAGCTTAAGCGGGGTAAAGACC. This sequence encodes CASSLSGVKT. The whole CDR3 is CASSLSGVKTQYF.

This clone showed up just a few times. The read finishes 3 residues shy of the CDR3 end, and the germline J gene is used to complete it. The chain recombines TRBV5-1 with TRBJ2-2; 7 nucleotides align to TRBD1. In germline, CDR1 is SGHRS, CDR2 YFSETQ. This CDR3 is 16 amino acids long. Trimming cost V 4 bases and J 0 bases; bases outside gene matches: 6. CDR3 bases read: TGCGCCAGCAGCATGGGACAGCCGACGAACACCGGGGAG. This encodes CASSMGQPTNTGE. The whole CDR3 sequence is CASSMGQPTNTGELFF.

A word on this clone: Read sequence stops 3 residues before the CDR3 end, and the germline J gene provides the missing end. V and J are TRBV29-1 and TRBJ1-3; weak D call: TRBD1 (5 bases). CDR3 size: 13 residues. Germline values: CDR1 SQVTM, CDR2 ANQGSEA. V was clipped by 0 bases and J by 8 bases, with 11 bases between them. The part of the CDR3 DNA that was read is TGCAGCGTTGAAGATCGCGGGGGGTACACC. Translation: CSVEDRGGYT. The CDR3 as a whole reads CSVEDRGGYTIYF.

In its sample, this clone was seen many times. The read ends 3 residues early relative to the CDR3; the germline J gene fills the gap. The chain joins TRBV20-1 to TRBJ2-3; D possibly corresponds to TRBD1 (5 bases). Germline V CDR1 and CDR2: DFQATT, SNEGSKA (reference sequence). The CDR3 totals 14 residues. Trimming shortened V by 3 bases and J by 1 base, and 11 bases separated the two germline ends. The part of the CDR3 DNA that was read is TGCAGTGCTAGTAACAGACAGCGCACAGATACG. Protein: CSASNRQRTDT. The entire CDR3 is CSASNRQRTDTQYF.

Many counts were recorded for this clone. The read falls 3 residues short of the CDR3 end, and the missing part is taken from the germline J gene. The rearrangement uses TRBV6-1 and TRBJ2-7; a possible D gene is TRBD1 (6 bases). With 0 bases removed from V and 3 bases from J, the gap between germline ends came to 12 bases. This CDR3 has 15 amino acids. Germline V lookup: CDR1 MNHNS, CDR2 SASEGT. The CDR3 spells CASSEASGRGYEQYF. Partial CDR3 DNA: TGTGCCAGCAGTGAAGCTTCGGGCAGGGGCTACGAG.

This clone was counted a few times. The read finishes 3 residues shy of the CDR3 end, and the germline J gene is used to complete it. The V call is TRBV19, the J call TRBJ1-1; 9 nucleotides match TRBD1. The CDR3 runs 15 residues. Trimming removed 7 bases from V and 5 bases from J; junction bases left unmatched: 11. The germline V gene encodes CDR1 LNHDA and CDR2 SQIVND (reference sequence). The CDR3 reads CASMATGGGGTEAFF. The sequenced CDR3 bases are TGTGCCAGTATGGCAACAGGGGGCGGGGGTACTGAA.

At least ten counts were recorded for this clone. The read falls 3 residues short of the CDR3 end, and the missing part is taken from the germline J gene. The chain joins TRBV18 to TRBJ2-5; a possible D gene is TRBD2 (5 bases). The V gene lost 1 base and the J gene lost 1 base, with 10 bases spanning the gap. Looked up from germline, CDR1 is KGHSH and CDR2 is LQKENI. This CDR3 comprises 15 residues. CDR3 amino acids: CASSPRGQRQETQYF. The sequenced part of the CDR3 DNA is TGTGCCAGCTCACCACGCGGGCAGCGCCAAGAGACC.

This clone was recorded at least ten times. The sequence runs out 3 residues before the end of the CDR3; the remainder is reconstructed from the germline J gene. This sequence joins TRBV7-2 and TRBJ2-3; D is perhaps TRBD2 (6 bases). Per germline, CDR1 SGHTA and CDR2 FQGNSA. The CDR3 sequence is 15 residues long. V lost 7 bases, J lost 4 bases, and 18 bases lay in between. CDR3 bases read: TGTGCCAGCAACCCTCTTAACCAGCGGGCAGATACG. As protein: CASNPLNQRADT. From start to end, the CDR3 is CASNPLNQRADTQYF.

Here the CDR3 reads CASSPLPVRGKAFF. The DNA read from the CDR3 is TGTGCCAGCAGCCCATTACCGGTAAGGGGGAAA. The chain has TRBV7-9 and TRBJ1-1, with D possibly being TRBD1 (6 bases). Sequencing ends 3 residues short of the CDR3 end; the germline J gene provides the rest. In germline, CDR1 is SEHNR, CDR2 FQNEAQ (reference sequence). This CDR3 is built from 14 residues.

Points on this clone: Germline and junction disagree at one end, which may indicate a read error. The read falls 3 residues short of the CDR3 end, and the missing part is taken from the germline J gene. The chain is built from TRBV7-7 and TRBJ2-2, with 11 positions matching TRBD2. The CDR3 is 17 residues long. Germline V CDR1 and CDR2: SSHAT, FNYEAQ (reference sequence). The CDR3: CASSFLSGGANTGELFF. The CDR3 bases that were read are TGTGCTAGCAGCTTCCTTAGCGGGGGGGCGAACACCGGGGAG.

This clone was detected a few times. The CDR3 extends 3 residues past the end of the read, so its final part is completed from the germline J gene. This sequence joins TRBV7-9 and TRBJ2-3; 8 positions match TRBD1. The junction had 6 bases not matched to a gene; V was cut back by 5 bases and J by 2 bases. Germline V gene lookup returns CDR1 SEHNR and CDR2 FQNEAQ (reference sequence). This CDR3 comprises 15 residues. Partial CDR3 DNA: TGTGCCAGCAGCGGAGGACAGGGCGACACAGATACG. It is translated as CASSGGQGDTDT. In full, the CDR3 reads CASSGGQGDTDTQYF.

This clone was counted between two and nine times. The CDR3 bases that were read are TGTGCCAGCAGTGAAGCATACAGTGCAACTAATGAAAAA. This codes for CASSEAYSATNEK. From start to end, the CDR3 is CASSEAYSATNEKLFF. The V call is TRBV6-1, the J call TRBJ1-4; no definite D call. The CDR3 end falls 3 residues outside the read, so it is completed with the germline J gene. Trimming shortened V by 0 bases and J by 0 bases, and 8 bases separated the two germline ends. The CDR3 extends over 16 amino acids. CDR1 is MNHNS and CDR2 is SASEGT in the germline V gene.

This clone was detected only a few times. The read stops 3 residues short of the end of the CDR3; the missing end is completed from the germline J gene. The rearrangement links TRBV18 to TRBJ2-6; a possible D gene is TRBD2 (5 bases). Trimming removed 0 bases from V and 1 base from J, with 10 bases in between. The CDR3 is made up of 17 amino acids. Germline V CDR1 and CDR2: KGHSH, LQKENI. The sequenced CDR3 bases are TGTGCCAGCTCACCACCCGCCCGAGGGTCTGGGGCCAACGTC. Amino acids: CASSPPARGSGANV. Given in full, the CDR3 is CASSPPARGSGANVLTF.

On this clone: Read sequence stops 3 residues before the CDR3 end, and the germline J gene provides the missing end. The chain couples TRBV7-3 to TRBJ2-7, with D perhaps matching TRBD1 (6 bases). The CDR3 length is 15 residues. Trimming stripped 3 bases from V and 3 bases from J, with 15 bases between. Germline loops: CDR1 SGHTA, CDR2 FQGTGA. The sequenced part of the CDR3 DNA is TGTGCCAGCAGCTTCGGGACATCCCTCCTCTACGAG. Translating gives CASSFGTSLLYE. The whole CDR3 protein is CASSFGTSLLYEQYF.

This clone was recorded many times. The read terminates 3 residues ahead of where the CDR3 ends, so the germline J gene completes it. This chain connects TRBV20-1 to TRBJ2-3, with 7 bases matching TRBD2. The germline gives CDR1 DFQATT, CDR2 SNEGSKA (reference sequence). The CDR3 totals 15 residues. V gave up 3 bases and J gave up 0 bases; unmatched junction bases: 6. This chain's CDR3 is CSASARGISTDTQYF. CDR3 DNA (partial): TGCAGTGCTAGCGCGCGGGGGATAAGCACAGATACG.

With regard to this clone: The CDR3 end is not reached by the read, which stops 3 residues before it; the germline J gene fills it in. The J gene is TRBJ1-1, the V gene TRBV6-1; possible D gene TRBD1, 5 bases. The CDR3 contains 12 residues. Germline assignment: CDR1 MNHNS and CDR2 SASEGT. The CDR3 bases that were read are TGTGCCAGCAGTGAAGTCGGGGGAGAG. It specifies CASSEVGGE. The whole CDR3 protein reads CASSEVGGEAFF.

With regard to this clone: The sequenced fragment ends 3 residues before the CDR3 boundary, so the rest is inferred from the germline J gene. The genes are TRBV6-1 and TRBJ1-2; D is unclear. Germline lookup yields CDR1 MNHNS and CDR2 SASEGT. This CDR3 spans 17 amino acids. Trimming pared 1 base from V and 2 bases from J, leaving 17 bases between. The sequenced part of the CDR3 DNA is TGTGCCAGCAGTGAAGGGGTAGGGCGCACCGCCAACTATGGC. It yields the protein CASSEGVGRTANYG. The CDR3 reads in full as CASSEGVGRTANYGYTF.

Regarding this clone: Relative to the germline gene, one junction end is altered; a read error may explain this. The CDR3 goes on 3 residues after the read ends, and that part is filled in from the germline J gene. J is TRBJ2-1 and V is TRBV7-9; D unresolved. The CDR3 has 11 amino acids. The germline V gene encodes CDR1 SEHNR and CDR2 FQNEAQ (reference sequence). The CDR3 DNA, read in part, is TGTTCCAGCAGCTCCAACAATGAG. Protein product: CSSSSNNE. From start to end, the CDR3 is CSSSSNNEQFF.

This clone was found many times. Read coverage stops 3 residues before the CDR3 terminus; the germline J gene supplies the remainder. The chain joins TRBV18 to TRBJ1-1, with D perhaps TRBD1 (6 bases). The CDR3 has 14 residues. Germline assignment: CDR1 KGHSH and CDR2 LQKENI. V was cut by 4 bases and J by 0 bases, with 9 bases left in between. The sequenced CDR3 bases are TGTGCCAGCTCACGGACAGCTTTGAACACTGAA. Translation: CASSRTALNTE. The entire CDR3 reads CASSRTALNTEAFF.